This TCR beta chain is drawn from a study of blood T cells in healthy people across ages. Turning to the study itself: Roughly one uniquely barcoded beta molecule per two T cells was captured.

Remarks on this clonotype: Antigen unknown.

The authors drew 8 to 10 milliliters of peripheral blood from each donor. The CDR3 loop spans 14 amino acids. Per germline, CDR1 SGHTA and CDR2 FQGNSA. The study's findings and limits: CMV infection status of these donors was not known.

The second PCR ran about 7 to 12 cycles with a sample-barcoded 5' primer and J-beta primers. Each CDR3 protein is one row after TCRdb ran MiXCR on the 5' RACE reads. The profile shows 550,000 to 600,000 distinct CDR3 sequences, 25% to 30% of them singletons. This receptor was identified in a woman aged 70 to 79 in good health. The rearrangement joins TRBV7-2 to TRBJ2-7, with TRBD1 as a possible D gene (6 bases). The J call may be faulty, since TRBJ2-5 better matches the DNA end. The sample was blood. The CDR3 here is CTSSPTAGVETQYF. CDR3 DNA: TGTACCAGCAGCCCTACGGCAGGGGTGGAGACCCAGTACTTC.